Sequencing of this T cell receptor beta chain was carried out in a study of blood T cell repertoires in COVID-19. Authors' processing steps: Estimation of nucleated cell counts was performed using reference gene primer amplification. Profiled with immunoSEQ multiplex PCR; TCRdb holds only in-frame clones, not every one. V and J calls and clone size are copied from that table; D and trimming were computed from the DNA. Of around 220,000 clones in the sample, 70% to 90% were seen once. Germline CDR1 is SNHLY and CDR2 is FYNNEI. There are 13 residues in the CDR3. V was pared by 6 bases and J by 1 base, with 9 bases between.

Sequences were obtained from peripheral blood. The clonotype comes from a woman between 50 and 59 years old with acute or convalescent COVID-19. The rearrangement uses TRBV2 and TRBJ2-5, with D possibly TRBD1 on 6 matching bases. The CDR3 loop is CASSRDTQETQYF. In DNA form, the CDR3 reads TGTGCCAGCAGCCGGGACACCCAAGAGACCCAGTACTTC.